Sequencing of this T cell receptor beta chain was carried out in a study of T cells after yellow fever vaccination. Study context: Where fractions had low cell numbers, libraries were prepared from them with the SMART-Seq v4 Ultra Low Input RNA kit. Study observations and caveats: Re-detected after boosting: most primary clones, 96% of CD4 and 75% to 90% of CD8. Weaker overall was a secondary response that nonetheless peaked faster, on day 5 versus 15. Contaminating bulk clonotypes could be abundant in FACS-sorted repertoires.

For this clonotype: The antigen is undetermined.

The CDR3 runs 15 residues. V was trimmed by 5 bases and J by 5 bases, leaving 17 bases between them. CDR1 and CDR2 from the germline V gene are SGHTA and FQGNSA. From the 5' RACE reads, TCRdb called clonotypes with MiXCR, one entry per CDR3 protein. The sample has about 550,000 distinct CDR3 sequences; 15% to 20% are singletons. The receptor was derived from a man aged 30-40 years who received the YFV17D yellow fever vaccine. The specimen was PBMCs, collected 15 days after the yellow fever booster vaccination. J is TRBJ2-3 and V is TRBV7-2; weak D call: TRBD1 (6 bases). The CDR3 sequence is CASSPTGNTGDTQYF. The CDR3, as DNA: TGTGCCAGCAGCCCGACAGGCAACACAGGAGATACGCAGTATTTT.